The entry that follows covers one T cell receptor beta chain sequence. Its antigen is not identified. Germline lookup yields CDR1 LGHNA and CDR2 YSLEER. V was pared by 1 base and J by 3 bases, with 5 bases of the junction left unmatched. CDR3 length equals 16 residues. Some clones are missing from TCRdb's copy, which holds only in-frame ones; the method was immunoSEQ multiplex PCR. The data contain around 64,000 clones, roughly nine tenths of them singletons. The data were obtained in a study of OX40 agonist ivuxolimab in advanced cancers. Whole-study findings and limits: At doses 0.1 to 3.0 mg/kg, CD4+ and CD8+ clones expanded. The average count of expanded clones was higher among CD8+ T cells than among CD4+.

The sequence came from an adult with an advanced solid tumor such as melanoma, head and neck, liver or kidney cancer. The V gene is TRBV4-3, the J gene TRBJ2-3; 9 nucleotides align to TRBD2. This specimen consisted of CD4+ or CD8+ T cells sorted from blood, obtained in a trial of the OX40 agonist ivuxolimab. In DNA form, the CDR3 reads TGCGCCAGCAGCCAAGTTCCAGCGGGGGGTACAGATACGCAGTATTTT. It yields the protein CASSQVPAGGTDTQYF.